This T cell receptor beta chain was recovered during a study of T-cell memory formation after mild COVID-19 (dated by TCRdb to the early 2020s). At the level of the whole study: TCR sequence clusters from the two donors were found to be largely donor specific. The cohort comprised two young, previously healthy adult volunteers, one female and one male. Longitudinal TCRalpha and TCRbeta repertoire sequencing tracked T-cell clones expanding and contracting after mild COVID-19 in a couple of donors. On the study overall, not on this receptor specifically: Some responding clones were detected in pre-infection memory, suggesting pre-existing cross-reactive memory T cells joined the SARS-CoV-2 response. Only a couple of mild cases were covered by the study, and larger cohorts that include severe cases with pre-infection samples were considered necessary. Contracting CD4+ clones turned up mainly in the CM and EM memory subsets, whereas EMRA was where CD8+ clones were enriched. From day 15 to 85, contracting clones showed balanced CD4/CD8 phenotypes, whereas a second wave of clones that expanded from day 15 to 37 leaned towards CD4+. SARS-CoV-2 specificity of the second-wave clones peaking on day 37 was not confirmed.

Ficoll-Paque density gradient centrifugation was used to isolate PBMCs. On this clonotype: Its recognized antigen is unknown. Within one base of it there is no much larger clone, and no base qualities were kept.

TCRdb lists the instrument as Illumina NovaSeq 6000. cDNA libraries for TCRalpha and TCRbeta were prepared by 5'RACE using constant-segment primers, with sample barcodes and unique molecular identifiers added. RNA was extracted from every sample with Trizol reagent. Library amplification was performed in two PCR steps, and a second sample barcode and Illumina TruSeq adapters were introduced in the second step. Sequencing of libraries was performed on an Illumina NovaSeq with 2 x 150 bp paired-end reads. The study's processing was this. With migec v1.2.7, reads were demultiplexed and then collapsed into UMI-guided consensus sequences. Using mixcr v2.1.11, the UMI consensuses were aligned to TRA and TRB V and J templates and assembled into clonotypes. A clonotype was counted as expanded or contracted only when both edgeR and NoisET called the clonotype significant, with the noise models trained on biological replicates. edgeR calls used a false discovery rate-adjusted p below 0.01 and a log2 fold-change threshold of 1. As an exploratory analysis of dynamics, PCA with hierarchical clustering was applied to max-normalized trajectories of the 1000 most abundant clonotypes. Separately sequenced CD4+ and CD8+ repertoires were used to assign a CD4 or CD8 phenotype to each responding clone. In TCRdb, the public reads were trimmed at Q25 with fastp and aligned with MiXCR, with productive beta chains retained. Here each entry gathers all rows of one CDR3 protein and keeps the most common genes and DNA. These V and J calls rely on TCRdb rather than the paper's analysis. The sample has around 390,000 distinct CDR3 sequences on record, about 15% of them singletons. Together, the top ten hold roughly 21% of the sample.

As encoded in the germline V gene, CDR1 is MGHRA while CDR2 is YSYEKL. Including the terminal cysteine and phenylalanine, the CDR3 comprises 13 residues. The entry retains the CDR3 DNA only, 39 bases that are in frame from base 1. V and J are truncated by 6 bases and 1 base respectively, leaving an intervening sequence of 6 bases. The sequencing sample was made of PBMCs or a T cell subset sorted from them (not recorded which). This chain joins TRBV4-1 to TRBJ2-2; no D gene call is confident. The sequence was collected from a man between 18 and 35 years old who had mild COVID-19 (a few samples of this study predate the infection). The sample titles of this study are shuffled in the database, so cell type and time point are left out; the donor was told from shared clones. The encoded CDR3 is CASRLRNTGELFF. The DNA sequence is as follows: TGCGCCAGCAGACTAAGGAACACCGGGGAGCTGTTTTTT.